This is a list of T cell receptor beta chains from one sample in a study of blood T cell repertoires in COVID-19. Assay used: immunoSEQ multiplex PCR; TCRdb lists only in-frame clones, some missing. The table has roughly 200,000 clones, roughly 85% seen once. Sequenced sample: PBMCs or T cells enriched from blood (not recorded which). These receptors were taken from a woman in her 40s with acute COVID-19. The CDR3 runs from the conserved cysteine through the conserved F or W. D genes are given only for firm matches. Some rows mark clone size as missing; the rest say once, few, many or name a class of expanded clone.

NA	TRBV4-1	NA	TRBJ2-7	CASSQVPRSALYEQYF	TGCGCCAGCAGCCAAGTACCGAGAAGTGCCCTCTACGAGCAGTACTTC
NA	TRBV7-9	NA	TRBJ1-5	CASSLPGGNQPQHF	TGTGCCAGCAGCTTACCAGGCGGCAATCAGCCCCAGCATTTT
NA	TRBV11-2	TRBD1	TRBJ1-1	CASSPNQGAEAFF	TGTGCCAGCAGCCCAAATCAGGGGGCTGAAGCTTTCTTT
NA	TRBV5-8	NA	TRBJ1-2	CASLLGTKGGYTF	TGTGCCAGCCTCCTAGGGACAAAGGGTGGCTACACCTTC
NA	TRBV7-3	NA	TRBJ1-2	CASSPIRGESDGYTF	TGTGCCAGCAGCCCAATCCGGGGGGAGTCTGATGGCTACACCTTC
NA	TRBV29-1	TRBD1	TRBJ1-6	CSIGTGVNSPLHF	TGCAGCATCGGGACAGGGGTTAATTCACCCCTCCACTTT
NA	TRBV24-1	TRBD1	TRBJ2-2	CATSLPSGGYTGELFF	TGTGCCACCAGTCTCCCATCAGGGGGCTACACCGGGGAGCTGTTTTTT
NA	TRBV7-2	TRBD1	TRBJ2-3	CASSSHPRGPDTQYF	TGTGCCAGCAGCTCACACCCCAGGGGGCCAGATACGCAGTATTTT
few	TRBV2	NA	TRBJ1-1	CASSESLGLTEAFF	TGTGCCAGCAGTGAATCATTGGGACTAACTGAAGCTTTCTTT
NA	TRBV10-3	TRBD1	TRBJ2-5	CAIQGGTGTALPQETQYF	TGTGCCATCCAAGGAGGAACCGGGACAGCCCTTCCACAAGAGACCCAGTACTTC
NA	TRBV5-6	TRBD2	TRBJ2-1	CASSLFTSGGSSYNEQFF	TGTGCCAGCAGCTTGTTTACTAGTGGCGGGAGCTCCTACAATGAGCAGTTCTTC
NA	TRBV14	TRBD1	TRBJ1-2	CASSQGQGRSYGYTF	TGTGCCAGCAGCCAAGGACAGGGGCGCAGCTATGGCTACACCTTC
NA	TRBV19	NA	TRBJ1-1	CASSRVGQGWGQVNTEAFF	TGTGCCAGTAGTAGGGTTGGGCAGGGATGGGGACAAGTGAACACTGAAGCTTTCTTT
NA	TRBV5-1	TRBD1	TRBJ1-1	CASSLTGGASTEAFF	TGCGCCAGCAGCTTGACAGGGGGCGCGAGCACTGAAGCTTTCTTT
few	TRBV12-5	NA	TRBJ1-6	CASVRDGRNSPLHF	TGTGCTAGTGTTCGGGACGGGAGAAATTCACCCCTCCACTTT
NA	TRBV10-3	NA	TRBJ1-1	CAISLGQMNTEAFF	TGTGCCATCAGTCTGGGCCAGATGAACACTGAAGCTTTCTTT
NA	TRBV27	NA	TRBJ1-6	CASSLTGYGQPLHF	TGTGCCAGCAGCCTAACAGGGTACGGACAACCCCTCCACTTT
NA	TRBV5-1	TRBD1	TRBJ1-4	CASRGQGPGKLFF	TGCGCCAGCAGGGGACAGGGTCCAGGAAAACTGTTTTTT
NA	TRBV5-1	TRBD1	TRBJ2-7	CASSPGQGLVVGYEQYF	TGCGCCAGCAGCCCTGGACAGGGATTAGTCGTGGGATACGAGCAGTACTTC
NA	TRBV2	NA	TRBJ1-1	CASSFSGGGTEAFF	TGTGCCAGCAGTTTTTCTGGTGGGGGGACTGAAGCTTTCTTT
NA	TRBV19	TRBD1	TRBJ2-2	CASNQGTGANTGELFF	TGTGCCAGTAACCAAGGGACAGGGGCGAACACCGGGGAGCTGTTTTTT
NA	TRBV9	TRBD1	TRBJ1-1	CASSGQGHTEAFF	TGTGCCAGCAGCGGACAGGGCCACACTGAAGCTTTCTTT
NA	TRBV5-1	NA	TRBJ1-5	CASSLEGQAYQPQHF	TGCGCCAGCAGCTTGGAGGGGCAGGCCTATCAGCCCCAGCATTTT
NA	TRBV4-3	NA	TRBJ1-2	CASSQGTGTHGYTF	TGCGCCAGCAGCCAAGGAACAGGGACGCATGGCTACACCTTC
NA	TRBV6-5	NA	TRBJ2-7	CASSMADSYEQYF	TGTGCCAGCAGTATGGCGGATTCCTACGAGCAGTACTTC
NA	TRBV11-2	TRBD2	TRBJ2-3	CASSLVAGGHPDTQYF	TGTGCCAGCAGCTTAGTGGCGGGGGGGCACCCAGATACGCAGTATTTT